Following are 30 T cell receptor beta chains from one sample sequenced in a study of T-cell reconstitution after alpha-beta-depleted transplantation in children. Unique molecular identifiers were incorporated during preparation of the TCRbeta library. TCRdb analysed the PCR reads with MiXCR anew, one entry per CDR3 protein. The sample includes over 90,000 distinct CDR3 sequences, about 7.5% of them seen just once. The source material was PBMCs, sampled before TCRalphabeta/CD19-depleted stem cell transplant. These receptors all come from a boy aged 2-9 years with acute lymphoblastic leukemia, due to receive a stem cell transplant.

This clonotype occurred many times. The V and J genes are TRBV7-2 and TRBJ2-1, with 9 bases identical to TRBD1. V dropped 3 bases and J dropped 8; count of bases not matched to a gene: 8. CDR3 size: 15 residues. The germline V gene encodes CDR1 SGHTA and CDR2 FQGNSA. CDR3: CASSFWTGVGDEQFF. CDR3 DNA: TGTGCCAGCAGCTTCTGGACAGGGGTTGGGGATGAGCAGTTCTTC.

The table lists this clonotype with many counts. This sequence joins TRBV10-3 and TRBJ1-1; TRBD1 agrees at 7 bases. Unmatched junction bases numbered 12, after V lost 7 bases and J lost 7 bases. The germline V gene encodes CDR1 ENHRY and CDR2 SYGVKD. The CDR3 spans 14 residues. CDR3 in DNA: TGTGCCATCACCCCGGGAGGGGGCGCGGGTGAAGCTTTCTTT. It is translated as CAITPGGGAGEAFF.

As regards this clonotype: A clone one base away is much larger, so this may be a read error. The chain carries TRBV5-5 and TRBJ1-6; possible D gene TRBD1, 6 bases. Germline lookup yields CDR1 SGHKS and CDR2 YYEKEE (reference sequence). The CDR3 consists of 15 residues. The CDR3 region is CASGLAGVYNSPLHF. DNA for the CDR3: TGTGCCAGCGGCTTGGCAGGGGTCTATAATTCACCCCTCCACTTT.

The chain recombines TRBV6-1 with TRBJ1-1; 7 nucleotides line up with TRBD1. Losses at the gene ends were 0 bases for V and 2 bases for J; bases not matched to a gene: 12. The CDR3 consists of 18 residues. Germline CDR1 MNHNS, CDR2 SASEGT. CDR3 sequence reads: CASSEALQGSAHNTEAFF. The CDR3, as DNA: TGTGCCAGCAGTGAAGCGCTACAGGGGTCCGCTCACAACACTGAAGCTTTCTTT.

Ten or more counts support this clonotype. The CDR3 protein is CASTGGRGTNEKLFF. CDR3 nucleotide sequence: TGTGCCAGCACAGGGGGCAGAGGAACTAATGAAAAACTGTTTTTT. The chain carries TRBV27 and TRBJ1-4; TRBD1 matches 8 bases. The CDR3 length is 15 residues. CDR1 and CDR2 (germline): MNHEY, SMNVEV (reference sequence). With 7 bases clipped from V and 1 base from J, the junction kept 5 bases outside the gene matches.

This clonotype was seen repeatedly, ten times or more. The V and J genes are TRBV12-3 or TRBV12-4 and TRBJ2-3; 12 bases fit TRBD2. This CDR3 region has 15 residues. Trimming removed 2 bases from V and 4 bases from J; junction bases left unmatched: 1. As DNA, the CDR3 is TGTGCCAGCAGTTTACTAGCGGGGGGGCCAGATACGCAGTATTTT. Its translation is CASSLLAGGPDTQYF.

The genes are TRBV20-1 and TRBJ1-5, with 7 bases that match TRBD1. The V segment lost 6 bases and the J segment 2 bases; nucleotides outside the gene matches: 4. Germline-derived CDR1 and CDR2 are DFQATT and SNEGSKA (reference sequence). The CDR3 has 13 residues. CDR3 residues: CSAPGQGNQPQHF. The CDR3, as DNA: TGCAGTGCCCCCGGACAGGGCAATCAGCCCCAGCATTTT.

The sample holds many counts of this clonotype. The chain combines TRBV12-3 or TRBV12-4 with TRBJ1-5; the match to TRBD1 covers 7 bases. V was clipped by 5 bases and J by 6 bases; unmatched bases: 7. The CDR3 extends over 14 amino acids. CDR3 residues: CASSPDRVGQPQHF. In nucleotides, the CDR3 is TGTGCCAGCAGTCCCGACAGGGTGGGTCAGCCCCAGCATTTT.

In the case of this clonotype: A read error may explain this, as a much larger clone is one base away. This chain connects TRBV7-2 to TRBJ2-2, with D tentatively TRBD1 (6 bases). The germline V gene encodes CDR1 SGHTA and CDR2 FQGNSA. This CDR3 region has 15 residues. The CDR3 protein is CSSSSSGTRTGELFF. The DNA of the CDR3 is TGTTCCAGCAGCTCCTCCGGGACACGGACCGGGGAGCTGTTTTTT.

V usage is TRBV9 and J usage is TRBJ1-1, with a tentative D call TRBD1 (5 bases). Trimming took off 0 bases at V and 5 bases at J, with 8 bases between the two ends. This CDR3 region has 13 residues. CDR1 and CDR2 from the germline V gene are SGDLS and YYNGEE. This chain's CDR3 is CASSVGGLTEAFF. The CDR3, as DNA: TGTGCCAGCAGCGTAGGGGGGTTGACTGAAGCTTTCTTT.

This clonotype was observed many times. The chain couples TRBV20-1 to TRBJ2-1, with TRBD2 matching over 12 bases. With V trimmed by 5 bases and J by 10 bases, 6 bases remained unmatched. This CDR3 comprises 13 residues. Germline CDR1 is DFQATT and CDR2 is SNEGSKA (reference sequence). The CDR3 nucleotides read TGCAGTGCTGCTAGCGGGGGGGCTAAAGAGCAGTTCTTC. Translating gives CSAASGGAKEQFF.

The chain uses TRBV27 and TRBJ2-2; the D call may be TRBD1 or TRBD2 (5 bases each). This CDR3 region has 14 residues. Trimming cost V 0 bases and J 6 bases, with 8 bases left between them. CDR1 MNHEY and CDR2 SMNVEV come from the germline V gene (reference sequence). CDR3 region: CASSLSVGAGELFF. CDR3 DNA sequence: TGTGCCAGCAGTTTATCGGTGGGGGCCGGGGAGCTGTTTTTT.

This clonotype showed up many times. J is TRBJ1-2 and V is TRBV5-6; maybe TRBD1 (5 bases). The V gene lost 4 bases and the J gene lost 4 bases, with 17 bases spanning the gap. Per the germline V gene, CDR1 is SGHDT and CDR2 is YYEEEE. The CDR3 sequence is 15 residues long. The CDR3 sequence: CASSLTWQGSYGYTF. The CDR3 DNA reads as TGTGCCAGCAGCCTGACCTGGCAGGGATCCTATGGCTACACCTTC. Together with reference TRBV5-6 and TRBJ1-2, the CDR3 gives the full variable domain: DAGVTQSPTHLIKTRGQQVTLRCSPKSGHDTVSWYQQALGQGPQFIFQYYEEEERQRGNFPDRFSGHQFPNYSSELNVNALLLGDSALYLCASSLTWQGSYGYTFGSGTRLTVV.

There are many counts of this clonotype. The chain has TRBV5-1 and TRBJ2-1; 9 nucleotides agree with TRBD1. The J segment lost 4 bases and the V segment lost 0 bases, leaving 2 bases of the junction unmatched. The CDR3 covers 15 residues. Germline loops: CDR1 SGHRS, CDR2 YFSETQ. CDR3 in amino acids: CASSLVGTGYNEQFF. The CDR3 bases are TGCGCCAGCAGCTTGGTAGGGACAGGGTACAATGAGCAGTTCTTC.

This clonotype was detected many times. The genes are TRBV5-1 and TRBJ2-1, with D possibly matching TRBD1 (5 bases). Trimming removed 1 base at V and 9 bases at J, with 23 bases between. In germline, CDR1 is SGHRS, CDR2 YFSETQ. CDR3 length equals 17 residues. CDR3: CASSLSERDLGAAEQFF. DNA for the CDR3: TGCGCCAGCAGCTTGAGCGAACGAGACCTAGGGGCAGCTGAGCAGTTCTTC.

This clonotype was seen a few times. V is TRBV11-1 and J is TRBJ2-2; D is ambiguous. This CDR3 spans 14 amino acids. Germline V lookup: CDR1 SGHAT, CDR2 FQDESV (reference sequence). Trimming removed 5 bases at V and 4 bases at J, with 11 bases between. CDR3 sequence reads: CASSLDESTGELFF. The CDR3, as DNA: TGTGCCAGCAGCCTGGATGAGTCCACCGGGGAGCTGTTTTTT.

This clonotype was seen more than once but under ten times. The V call is TRBV15, the J call TRBJ2-3; 8 positions match TRBD2. V shed 5 bases, J shed 2 bases, and the junction held 6 bases outside the gene matches. The CDR3 spans 15 residues. Germline CDR1 is LNHNV and CDR2 is YYDKDF (reference sequence). The CDR3 DNA sequence: TGTGCCACCAGCCGAGCGGGGGAGGCCACAGATACGCAGTATTTT. It yields the protein CATSRAGEATDTQYF.

At least ten counts were recorded for this clonotype. V gene TRBV2 combines with J gene TRBJ1-2; 7 bases are shared with TRBD1. V lost 5 bases to trimming and J lost 3 bases; unmatched junction nucleotides: 12. The CDR3 loop spans 16 amino acids. Germline CDR1 and CDR2: SNHLY and FYNNEI. The CDR3 bases are TGTGCCAGCAGTCTAACCTGGGACAGAAGTTACTATGGCTACACCTTC. Translated: CASSLTWDRSYYGYTF. Full variable domain (missing parts from reference TRBV2 and TRBJ1-2): EPEVTQTPSHQVTQMGQEVILRCVPISNHLYFYWYRQILGQKVEFLVSFYNNEISEKSEIFDDQFSVERPDGSNFTLKIRSTKLEDSAMYFCASSLTWDRSYYGYTFGSGTRLTVV.

This clonotype was seen repeatedly, ten times or more. This chain links TRBV6-5 with TRBJ1-2; weak D call: TRBD1 (6 bases). Per the germline V gene, CDR1 is MNHEY and CDR2 is SVGAGI. The V end was cut by 6 bases, the J end by 6 bases, with 14 bases between. The CDR3 loop spans 13 amino acids. The CDR3 protein is CASSSTGRDGYTF. DNA for the CDR3: TGTGCCAGCAGCTCCACAGGGAGGGATGGCTACACCTTC.

This clonotype was found many times. V usage is TRBV7-2 and J usage is TRBJ2-7; 7 nucleotides match TRBD2. V trimming: 5 bases; J trimming: 0 bases; junction bases outside the gene matches: 7. Germline V gene data show CDR1 as SGHTA and CDR2 as FQGNSA. CDR3 length: 15 residues. The CDR3 loop reads CASSELALSSYEQYF. In DNA form, the CDR3 reads TGTGCCAGCAGCGAACTAGCGTTGAGCTCCTACGAGCAGTACTTC.

This clonotype turned up a few times. The chain has TRBV18 and TRBJ2-3; D gene ambiguous. CDR3 size: 15 residues. From germline, CDR1 is KGHSH and CDR2 LQKENI. V was shortened by 3 bases and J by 0 bases, with 10 bases between the two germline ends. The CDR3 coding sequence is TGTGCCAGCTCACCCCCCTCCTCTAGCACAGATACGCAGTATTTT. It encodes CASSPPSSSTDTQYF.

Ten or more counts support this clonotype. The CDR3 region is CATSSSFSGTAPIFNEQFF. DNA for the CDR3: TGTGCCACCAGCTCATCCTTCTCCGGGACCGCCCCAATTTTCAATGAGCAGTTCTTC. The rearrangement uses TRBV24-1 and TRBJ2-1, with D perhaps TRBD1 or TRBD2 (5 bases each). Germline-derived CDR1 and CDR2 are KGHDR and SFDVKD. The V end lost 7 bases, the J end lost 6 bases, and 30 bases lay between the germline ends. The CDR3 covers 19 residues.

Of note for this clonotype: One junction end does not reproduce the germline sequence, and a read error may be involved. In DNA, the CDR3 is TGTACCAGCAGTTATAAAGATAGCAATCAGCCCCAGCATTTT. This translates into CTSSYKDSNQPQHF. The chain combines TRBV6-5 with TRBJ1-5, with D hard to call. The CDR3 is 14 amino acids. Germline values: CDR1 MNHEY, CDR2 SVGAGI.

This clonotype was detected many times. This chain uses TRBV5-1 with TRBJ2-7; 8 positions agree with TRBD1. Germline assignment: CDR1 SGHRS and CDR2 YFSETQ. The J segment lost 0 bases and the V segment lost 3 bases, leaving 5 bases of the junction unmatched. The CDR3 length is 15 residues. The CDR3 DNA reads TGCGCCAGCAGCTGGGGGGACAGGAACTCCTACGAGCAGTACTTC. Amino acid sequence: CASSWGDRNSYEQYF.

The chain joins TRBV10-1 to TRBJ2-2; D unclear. Germline V CDR1 and CDR2: WNHNN, SYGVQD (reference sequence). This CDR3 is built from 15 residues. Trimming took off 2 bases at V and 6 bases at J, with 13 bases between the two ends. The CDR3 sequence is CASSESGFSAGELFF. The CDR3 coding sequence is TGCGCCAGCAGTGAGAGTGGCTTCAGCGCCGGGGAGCTGTTTTTT.

The chain couples TRBV6-1 to TRBJ1-6, with D hard to call. V dropped 5 bases and J dropped 7 bases, with 12 bases sitting between them. The CDR3 has 14 residues. Germline V gene sequence: CDR1 MNHNS, CDR2 SASEGT. The CDR3 bases are TGTGCCAGCAGTACGGTCCCAGCAAATTCACCCCTCCACTTT. Its translation: CASSTVPANSPLHF.

The chain links TRBV18 to TRBJ2-3; D not certain. There are 14 residues in the CDR3. V was pared by 6 bases and J by 2 bases, with 12 bases between. Germline V gives CDR1 KGHSH, CDR2 LQKENI. CDR3 in amino acids: CASSDGSLTDTQYF. The CDR3 region has the DNA TGTGCCAGCTCTGATGGGTCACTCACAGATACGCAGTATTTT. The full variable domain, its missing parts supplied by reference TRBV18 and TRBJ2-3, is NAGVMQNPRHLVRRRGQEARLRCSPMKGHSHVYWYRQLPEEGLKFMVYLQKENIIDESGMPKERFSAEFPKEGPSILRIQQVVRGDSAAYFCASSDGSLTDTQYFGPGTRLTVL.

Many counts were recorded for this clonotype. This sequence joins TRBV5-1 and TRBJ2-2, with TRBD2 identical over 12 bases. Germline assignment: CDR1 SGHRS and CDR2 YFSETQ. V trimming: 1 base; J trimming: 6 bases; junction bases outside the gene matches: 4. The length of the CDR3 is 16 residues. CDR3 protein: CASSLLRLAGAGELFF. CDR3 in DNA: TGCGCCAGCAGCTTGCTGCGACTAGCGGGGGCCGGGGAGCTGTTTTTT.

The sample holds many counts of this clonotype. The chain links TRBV5-6 to TRBJ1-4; D is unresolved. The V and J ends lost 1 base and 8 bases respectively, with 9 bases between them. The CDR3 totals 13 residues. Germline values: CDR1 SGHDT, CDR2 YYEEEE. CDR3 loop: CASSLRVGEKLFF. The CDR3 DNA reads TGTGCCAGCAGCTTGAGGGTTGGCGAAAAACTGTTTTTT.

The rearrangement uses TRBV2 and TRBJ1-1, with D possibly being TRBD1 (5 bases). The CDR3 runs 15 residues. Germline values: CDR1 SNHLY, CDR2 FYNNEI. V was trimmed by 10 bases and J by 4 bases, leaving 22 bases between them. Written as DNA, the CDR3 is TGTGCCACCCTCTACACCGAAAGGGGTGCCACTGAAGCTTTCTTT. Its translation: CATLYTERGATEAFF.